Listed below are T cell receptor beta chains from one sample, sequenced in a study of blood T cells in healthy people across ages. TCRdb itself ran the 5' RACE reads through MiXCR, one entry per CDR3 protein. The table includes hundreds of thousands of distinct CDR3 sequences, more than 25% detected once. The specimen was blood. The receptor source for this set is an elderly woman in good health. The CDR3 runs from the conserved cysteine through the conserved F or W. A D gene is named only where the DNA matches it firmly. Clone size, where shown, is once, few, many, or a class for clones that have expanded.

D,size,V,J,DNA,CDR3
NA,many,TRBV20-1,TRBJ2-7,TGCAGTGCTAGAGATGGCGGGTACGAGCAGTACTTC,CSARDGGYEQYF
NA,NA,TRBV6-2/TRBV6-3,TRBJ2-2,TGTGCCAGCAGTTTCGGACTCCCCGGGAACACCGGGGAGCTGTTTTTT,CASSFGLPGNTGELFF
TRBD1,many,TRBV12-3/TRBV12-4,TRBJ2-5,TGTGCCAGCAGGTTGACAGGGCAAGAGACCCAGTACTTC,CASRLTGQETQYF
NA,NA,TRBV20-1,TRBJ1-5,TGCAGTGCTAGAGTGGTGGGGGTCCATCAGCCCCAGCATTTT,CSARVVGVHQPQHF
TRBD1,NA,TRBV19,TRBJ1-2,TGTGCCAGTAGTATGGACAGGGGGAACTATGGCTACACCTTC,CASSMDRGNYGYTF
NA,NA,TRBV7-2,TRBJ1-1,TGTGCCAGCAGCCAAGAACCCCCCCGAGGGACTGAAGCTTTCTTT,CASSQEPPRGTEAFF
TRBD1,many,TRBV9,TRBJ2-1,TGTGCCAGCAGCGTTCAGGGGGCATCGTCCTACAATGAGCAGTTCTTC,CASSVQGASSYNEQFF
NA,few,TRBV27,TRBJ1-5,TGTGCCAGTCGGGGGGGCGCGGGGTTAAGCAATCAGCCCCAGCATTTT,CASRGGAGLSNQPQHF
TRBD2,many,TRBV11-2,TRBJ2-5,TGTGCCAGCAGCTTGACGACTAGCGTGGAGACCCAGTACTTC,CASSLTTSVETQYF
TRBD2,NA,TRBV11-2,TRBJ2-3,TGTGCCAGCAGTTCGAGCGGGAGGGTGGATACGCAGTATTTT,CASSSSGRVDTQYF
NA,many,TRBV29-1,TRBJ2-1,TGCAGCGTTGGCAATGGAGGGGCATACAATGAGCAGTTCTTC,CSVGNGGAYNEQFF
NA,NA,TRBV29-1,TRBJ1-1,TGCAGCGTTGAACCTAAAGCTTTCTTT,CSVEPKAFF
NA,many,TRBV7-6,TRBJ2-3,TGTGCCAGCAGCTTACTGGCAGGGGGGAGCACAGATACGCAGTATTTT,CASSLLAGGSTDTQYF
NA,many,TRBV5-1,TRBJ2-7,TGCGCCAGCAAAGGAGAGGGCGGTTACGAGCAGTACTTC,CASKGEGGYEQYF
NA,NA,TRBV20-1,TRBJ2-7,TGCAGTGCTAGAGAATCCGTCGCCAATTCCTACGAGCAGTACTTC,CSARESVANSYEQYF
TRBD2,many,TRBV2,TRBJ2-3,TGTGCCAGCAGTGAAGTCCTAGCGGGGAGCACAGATACGCAGTATTTT,CASSEVLAGSTDTQYF
TRBD2,NA,TRBV12-3/TRBV12-4,TRBJ2-3,TGTGCCAGCAGCTATAGCGGGGGGCGAACAGATGCGCAGTATTTT,CASSYSGGRTDAQYF
TRBD1,NA,TRBV7-2,TRBJ1-1,TGTGCCAGCAGCCGAACAGGGGGCAGGAACACTGAAGCTTTCTTT,CASSRTGGRNTEAFF
NA,NA,TRBV6-2/TRBV6-3,TRBJ2-1,TGTGCCAGCAGCCCCAGGGACCTCAGACCCCACTACAATGAGCAGTTCTTC,CASSPRDLRPHYNEQFF
NA,many,TRBV11-2,TRBJ2-5,TGTGCCAGCAGCTTAGATGAGGTCTGGGGAGCCCAGTACTTC,CASSLDEVWGAQYF
TRBD1,many,TRBV29-1,TRBJ2-5,TGCAGCGTTGGAATGGGACAGCGGAATACCCAGTACTTC,CSVGMGQRNTQYF
NA,NA,TRBV9,TRBJ2-1,TGTGCCAGCAGCGTAGCTGCTAACTCCTACAATGAGCAGTTCTTC,CASSVAANSYNEQFF
TRBD2,many,TRBV11-2,TRBJ2-1,TGTGCCAGCAGCCTCCTACTAGCGGGGGGGCCCTACAATGAGCAGTTCTTC,CASSLLLAGGPYNEQFF
TRBD1,NA,TRBV5-5,TRBJ2-1,TGTGCCAGCAGCTTTCCCGGACAGGCCAATGAGCAGTTCTTC,CASSFPGQANEQFF
TRBD1,many,TRBV27,TRBJ1-2,TGTGCCAGCAGTGCATGGACAGGGGGCTATGGCTACACCTTC,CASSAWTGGYGYTF
NA,many,TRBV6-2/TRBV6-3,TRBJ2-7,TGTGCCAGCACCCTCGGCTACGAGCAGTACTTC,CASTLGYEQYF
NA,NA,TRBV2,TRBJ1-5,TGTGCCCTCCAGCAGTCGGAAACCCAGCCCCAGCATTTT,CALQQSETQPQHF
TRBD1,few,TRBV19,TRBJ2-3,TGTGCCAGTAGTATGGCGGACAGGAACACAGATACGCAGTATTTT,CASSMADRNTDTQYF
NA,few,TRBV21-1,TRBJ1-5,TGTGCCAGCAGCAGGGGACAGGGTCTGGGCAATCAGCCCCAGCATTTT,CASSRGQGLGNQPQHF
NA,many,TRBV2,TRBJ2-3,TGTGCCAGCAGTTTGATAAGGGGCGCAGCGGATACGCAGTATTTT,CASSLIRGAADTQYF
TRBD2,many,TRBV5-1,TRBJ2-5,TGCGCCAGCAGCTTGGTAGCGGGGGAACAGACCCAGTACTTC,CASSLVAGEQTQYF
NA,NA,TRBV28,TRBJ2-1,TGTACCAGCAGTCCCCCACCCACTGACAATGAGCAGTTCTTC,CTSSPPPTDNEQFF
NA,NA,TRBV7-2,TRBJ2-7,TGTGCCAGTACCCTGGGCTGGGGGGCATACGAGCAGTACTTC,CASTLGWGAYEQYF
TRBD1,many,TRBV18,TRBJ2-5,TGTGCCAGCTCACCTGGACAGGGGATCCCCCAAGAGACCCAGTACTTC,CASSPGQGIPQETQYF
TRBD2,many,TRBV27,TRBJ2-3,TGTGCCAGCAGAAGATATTCCAGACTAGCGGGGGATGTGAGTGATACGCAGTATTTT,CASRRYSRLAGDVSDTQYF
TRBD2,NA,TRBV11-3,TRBJ2-1,TGTGCCAGCAGCCAAACTAGCGGGGGAATTCGTGAGCAGTTCTTC,CASSQTSGGIREQFF
TRBD1,many,TRBV20-1,TRBJ1-5,TGCAGTGCTTCCCCGACAGGGGCTAACAATCAGCCCCAGCATTTT,CSASPTGANNQPQHF
NA,NA,TRBV20-1,TRBJ2-7,TGCAGTACTAGAGCAGACAGGAACTACGAGCAGTACTTC,CSTRADRNYEQYF
NA,many,TRBV30,TRBJ1-6,TGTGCCTGGAGCCTGACAAGGGGACCCCTCCACTTT,CAWSLTRGPLHF
NA,many,TRBV5-1,TRBJ2-3,TGCGCCAGCAGCCCCCAAACGAGAGGGTTCACAGATACGCAGTATTTT,CASSPQTRGFTDTQYF
TRBD1,NA,TRBV7-2,TRBJ1-1,TGTGCCGGTAAGACTCCGGACAGGGGGCAAAATGAAGCTTTCTTT,CAGKTPDRGQNEAFF
TRBD1,many,TRBV7-2,TRBJ1-6,TGTGCCAGCAGCTCGATGACAGGGGTATCACCCCTCCACTTT,CASSSMTGVSPLHF
NA,many,TRBV28,TRBJ2-7,TGTGCCAGCAGTTACCCCCGGCAGGGCACCTACGAGCAGTACTTC,CASSYPRQGTYEQYF
TRBD1,NA,TRBV28,TRBJ1-5,TGTGCCAGCAGTCCCTCCGGGACAGGCGGCAATCAGCCCCAGCATTTT,CASSPSGTGGNQPQHF
TRBD1,few,TRBV27,TRBJ1-1,TGTGCCAGCAGTTTAAAGGGGGCTGGCACTGAAGCTTTCTTT,CASSLKGAGTEAFF
TRBD1,NA,TRBV6-1,TRBJ2-1,TGTGCCAGCAGTCGCGACAGGGGGCTTTGGAATGAGCAGTTCTTC,CASSRDRGLWNEQFF
NA,NA,TRBV20-1,TRBJ1-3,TGCAGTGCTAGCGTACGGGGCTCTGGAAACACCATATATTTT,CSASVRGSGNTIYF
NA,NA,TRBV5-1,TRBJ1-2,TGCGCCAGCAGCTTGTCGGCAGGGGAAGGCTACACCTTC,CASSLSAGEGYTF
NA,many,TRBV5-6,TRBJ2-4,TGTGCCAGCAACCTATTAAGGGGAGCCAAAAACATTCAGTACTTC,CASNLLRGAKNIQYF
TRBD2,many,TRBV30,TRBJ2-7,TGTGCCTCCCTTAGCGGGTCCTCCTACGAGCAGTACTTC,CASLSGSSYEQYF
TRBD1,once,TRBV7-9,TRBJ1-1,TGTGCCAGCAGCTTAGAGGGGGGGACAGGGGCTAACACTGAAGCTTTCTTT,CASSLEGGTGANTEAFF
NA,NA,TRBV20-1,TRBJ2-3,TGCAGTGCTAGATTCAAGGGGAGGTGTGGTACGCAGTATTTT,CSARFKGRCGTQYF